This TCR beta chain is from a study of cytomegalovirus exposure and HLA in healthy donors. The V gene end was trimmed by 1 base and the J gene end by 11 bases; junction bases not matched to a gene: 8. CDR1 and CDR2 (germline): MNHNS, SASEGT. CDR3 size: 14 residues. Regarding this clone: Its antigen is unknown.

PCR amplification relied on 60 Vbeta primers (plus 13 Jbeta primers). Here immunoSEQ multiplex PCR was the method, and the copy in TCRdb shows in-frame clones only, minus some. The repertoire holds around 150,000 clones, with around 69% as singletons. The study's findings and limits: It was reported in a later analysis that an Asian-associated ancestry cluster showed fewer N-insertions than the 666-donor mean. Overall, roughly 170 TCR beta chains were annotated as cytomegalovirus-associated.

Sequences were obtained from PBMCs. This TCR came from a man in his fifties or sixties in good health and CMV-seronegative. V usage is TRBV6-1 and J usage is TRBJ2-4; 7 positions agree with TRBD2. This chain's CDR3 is CASSEVRGETVQYF. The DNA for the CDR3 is TGTGCCAGCAGTGAAGTTCGGGGGGAAACGGTTCAGTACTTC.